The 27 T cell receptor beta chains reported below all come from one sample, sequenced in a study of cytomegalovirus exposure and HLA in healthy donors. Vbeta (60) and Jbeta (13) primers were used in the PCR. Here immunoSEQ multiplex PCR was the method, and the copy in TCRdb shows in-frame clones only, minus some. This table holds roughly 120,000 clones, about 68% found once. Sequences were obtained from PBMCs. The receptors here all came from a woman aged 50 to 60 in good health and CMV-seropositive.

In its sample, this clone was seen a few times. J is TRBJ1-1 and V is TRBV7-2; maybe TRBD1 (6 bases). Germline V gene data show CDR1 as SGHTA and CDR2 as FQGNSA. V lost 2 bases and J 1 base, leaving 14 bases between the germline ends. The CDR3 consists of 16 residues. This chain's CDR3 is CASSLIRGLWNTEAFF. The CDR3 DNA sequence: TGTGCCAGCAGCTTAATCAGGGGTTTATGGAACACTGAAGCTTTCTTT.

The chain combines TRBV4-3 with TRBJ2-1, with TRBD1 identical over 7 bases. V lost 1 base and J lost 1; bases outside the gene matches: 1. The CDR3 totals 15 residues. Germline V lookup: CDR1 LGHNA, CDR2 YSLEER. The CDR3 region has the DNA TGCGCCAGCAGCCAAGGACAGGGTTCCTACAATGAGCAGTTCTTC. The encoded protein is CASSQGQGSYNEQFF.

This clone is a singleton in its sample. The CDR3 coding sequence is TGTGCCAGCTCACCACGTCCAGATCCAAGTGAAAAACTGTTTTTT. Amino acid sequence: CASSPRPDPSEKLFF. The rearrangement uses TRBV18 and TRBJ1-4; D not resolved. V dropped 1 base and J dropped 7 bases, with 13 bases sitting between them. The CDR3 is made up of 15 amino acids. CDR1 KGHSH and CDR2 LQKENI come from the germline V gene.

Only one count was recorded for this clone. The chain couples TRBV13 to TRBJ2-7; 8 bases are shared with TRBD1. With 5 bases clipped from V and 3 bases from J, the junction kept 3 bases outside the gene matches. The CDR3 sequence is 13 residues long. Per germline, CDR1 PRHDT and CDR2 FYEKMQ (reference sequence). CDR3 residues: CASSPTGGYEQYF. As DNA, the CDR3 is TGTGCCAGCAGCCCTACAGGGGGCTACGAGCAGTACTTC. Full variable domain (remainder filled in from reference TRBV13 and TRBJ2-7): AAGVIQSPRHLIKEKRETATLKCYPIPRHDTVYWYQQGPGQDPQFLISFYEKMQSDKGSIPDRFSAQQFSDYHSELNMSSLELGDSALYFCASSPTGGYEQYFGPGTRLTVT.

This clone appeared a few times. The chain uses TRBV4-3 and TRBJ1-2; tentatively, D is TRBD1 (6 bases). V gave up 4 bases and J gave up 6 bases, with 24 bases separating them. The germline gives CDR1 LGHNA, CDR2 YSLEER. The CDR3 is made up of 17 amino acids. Here the CDR3 DNA reads TGCGCCAGCAGCCCGGAAGGGGGAGGGCGTACCCCACATGGCTACACCTTC. Translated: CASSPEGGGRTPHGYTF.

J is TRBJ2-5 and V is TRBV7-6; the match to TRBD1 covers 9 bases. The CDR3 spans 15 residues. Germline CDR1 is SGHVS and CDR2 is FNYEAQ. J gave up 5 bases and V 3 bases, and 7 bases lay outside the gene matches. CDR3 sequence: CASSLMDRGGETQYF. The CDR3, as DNA: TGTGCCAGCAGCTTGATGGACAGGGGTGGCGAGACCCAGTACTTC.

This clone was counted between two and nine times. The rearrangement links TRBV7-2 to TRBJ1-1; TRBD1 might be the D (6 bases). Trimming pared 5 bases from V and 4 bases from J, leaving 17 bases between. CDR1 is SGHTA, CDR2 FQGNSA, per germline. CDR3 size: 15 residues. This CDR3 is CASSRGGVGITEAFF. CDR3 sequence (DNA): TGTGCCAGCAGCAGGGGGGGGGTCGGGATCACTGAAGCTTTCTTT.

The rearrangement links TRBV5-1 to TRBJ2-5; 9 nucleotides align to TRBD1. V trimming: 4 bases; J trimming: 2 bases; junction bases outside the gene matches: 3. Germline V gene lookup returns CDR1 SGHRS and CDR2 YFSETQ. The CDR3 sequence is 14 residues long. In DNA form, the CDR3 reads TGCGCCAGCAGCCTAGGACAGGGGCAAGAGACCCAGTACTTC. Translation: CASSLGQGQETQYF.

The chain is built from TRBV7-9 and TRBJ1-4, with 8 bases fitting TRBD1. Germline lookup yields CDR1 SEHNR and CDR2 FQNEAQ (reference sequence). V lost 5 bases to trimming and J lost 6 bases; unmatched junction nucleotides: 5. The CDR3 sequence is 14 residues long. CDR3: CASSDRDRHEKLFF. The CDR3, as DNA: TGTGCCAGCAGCGACCGGGACAGGCATGAAAAACTGTTTTTT.

The chain has TRBV6-4 and TRBJ1-1, with D possibly TRBD1 on 5 matching bases. Trimming removed 2 bases from V and 6 bases from J, with 7 bases in between. The CDR3 has 12 residues. CDR1 is MRHNA and CDR2 is SNTAGT in the germline V gene. CDR3 sequence reads: CASSDPGAEAFF. As DNA, the CDR3 is TGTGCCAGCAGTGACCCGGGGGCTGAAGCTTTCTTT.

CDR3 DNA sequence: TGTGCCAGCAGCTTAAGCGGAGATCAGCCCCAGCATTTT. This codes for CASSLSGDQPQHF. V is TRBV11-2 and J is TRBJ1-5; D uncertain. The CDR3 sequence is 13 residues long. V lost 2 bases to trimming and J lost 5 bases, with 7 bases between them. Germline loops: CDR1 SGHAT, CDR2 FQNNGV.

The rearrangement uses TRBV6-1 and TRBJ1-1; TRBD1 might be the D (6 bases). This CDR3 contains 16 residues. Germline CDR1 is MNHNS and CDR2 is SASEGT. Deletions cut 2 bases from V and 1 base from J, with 14 bases between. This chain's CDR3 is CASSEPPGTPNTEAFF. In nucleotides, the CDR3 is TGTGCCAGCAGTGAACCGCCCGGGACACCGAACACTGAAGCTTTCTTT.

The genes are TRBV7-3 and TRBJ2-5; D call uncertain. Between the trimmed V and J ends, which lost 2 bases and 4 bases, there was a span of 5 bases. Germline-derived CDR1 and CDR2 are SGHTA and FQGTGA. This CDR3 spans 12 amino acids. The CDR3 DNA reads TGTGCCAGCAGCTTATCGGGAGAGACCCAGTACTTC. Amino acid sequence: CASSLSGETQYF.

This clone has a handful of counts. This chain connects TRBV19 to TRBJ1-4; D not certain. CDR3 size: 18 residues. V lost 4 bases to trimming and J lost 0 bases, with 18 bases between them. Germline lookup yields CDR1 LNHDA and CDR2 SQIVND (reference sequence). Here the CDR3 reads CASSTRQGLGATNEKLFF. The CDR3 DNA is TGTGCCAGTAGTACCCGACAAGGATTGGGCGCAACTAATGAAAAACTGTTTTTT.

The chain has TRBV9 and TRBJ1-6; D might be TRBD1 (6 bases). This CDR3 comprises 19 residues. V lost 0 bases and J lost 0, with 16 bases in between. The germline V gene has CDR1 SGDLS and CDR2 YYNGEE. This CDR3 reads CASSVGTQGHSSYNSPLHF. The CDR3 bases are TGTGCCAGCAGCGTAGGAACACAGGGCCACAGCTCCTATAATTCACCCCTCCACTTT.

This chain uses TRBV6-5 with TRBJ1-5, with D uncertain. The CDR3 consists of 14 residues. The germline V gene encodes CDR1 MNHEY and CDR2 SVGAGI. Trimming stripped 6 bases from V and 2 bases from J, with 11 bases between. The CDR3 protein is CASRRSYGNQPQHF. DNA of the CDR3: TGTGCCAGCAGAAGGAGTTACGGCAATCAGCCCCAGCATTTT.

The rearrangement links TRBV7-8 to TRBJ1-2; D remains unclear. The CDR3 is 14 residues long. Germline CDR1 SGHVS, CDR2 FQNEAQ. Deletions cut 5 bases from V and 2 bases from J, with 12 bases between. CDR3 in amino acids: CASSPFRGNYGYTF. CDR3 bases: TGTGCCAGCAGCCCCTTTAGAGGGAACTATGGCTACACCTTC.

The chain combines TRBV4-3 with TRBJ1-2; the D gene is possibly TRBD1 (6 bases). Trimming removed 0 bases from V and 3 bases from J, with 14 bases in between. Germline loops: CDR1 LGHNA, CDR2 YSLEER. The CDR3 spans 16 residues. DNA of the CDR3: TGCGCCAGCAGCCAAGATCTTCGCGGGGGCGACTATGGCTACACCTTC. This sequence encodes CASSQDLRGGDYGYTF.

This chain joins TRBV5-4 and TRBJ1-1; D uncertain. The germline CDR1 and CDR2 sequences are SGHNT and YYREEE (reference sequence). V lost 2 bases and J 8 bases, leaving 16 bases between the germline ends. The CDR3 covers 14 residues. The CDR3 loop reads CASSFYTGSREAFF. CDR3 DNA sequence: TGTGCCAGCAGCTTCTACACCGGGAGCAGAGAAGCTTTCTTT.

The chain carries TRBV27 and TRBJ2-1; TRBD2 agrees at 11 bases. The CDR3 loop spans 22 amino acids. V trimming: 1 base; J trimming: 6 bases; junction bases outside the gene matches: 23. Germline loops: CDR1 MNHEY, CDR2 SMNVEV (reference sequence). The CDR3 reads CASSLYFIITSGGTRVGNEQFF. The CDR3 DNA reads TGTGCCAGCAGTTTATACTTCATCATAACTAGCGGGGGCACCAGGGTGGGCAATGAGCAGTTCTTC.

This clone showed up just a few times. This rearrangement joins TRBV2 to TRBJ2-1; 8 bases map to TRBD2. CDR1 is SNHLY and CDR2 is FYNNEI in the germline V gene. The length of the CDR3 is 17 residues. V lost 1 base to trimming and J lost 2 bases; unmatched junction nucleotides: 7. CDR3 sequence reads: CASSEGRGTRTYNEQFF. As DNA, the CDR3 is TGTGCCAGCAGTGAAGGTCGAGGGACTAGGACCTACAATGAGCAGTTCTTC.

The V call is TRBV4-3, the J call TRBJ2-2; D is unclear. Germline assignment: CDR1 LGHNA and CDR2 YSLEER. Between the trimmed V and J ends, which lost 0 bases and 6 bases, there was a span of 8 bases. The length of the CDR3 is 14 residues. The CDR3: CASSQDHNAGELFF. The CDR3 DNA reads TGCGCCAGCAGCCAAGATCACAACGCCGGGGAGCTGTTTTTT.

The CDR3 coding sequence is TGTGCCAGCAGCCCGGACAGCTTCGTGGGAATTTCACCCCTCCACTTT. Protein: CASSPDSFVGISPLHF. The rearrangement joins TRBV7-2 to TRBJ1-6; a weak D match, TRBD1 (6 bases). The V gene's germline CDR1 is SGHTA and CDR2 FQGNSA. The CDR3 has 16 amino acids. With 5 bases removed from V and 9 bases from J, the gap between germline ends came to 20 bases.

This clone was seen more than once but under ten times. V and J are TRBV7-2 and TRBJ1-5; D gene ambiguous. Trimming left V 4 bases short and J 4 bases short, with 8 bases between. This CDR3 spans 13 amino acids. Per the germline V gene, CDR1 is SGHTA and CDR2 is FQGNSA. The CDR3 loop reads CASSSYQNQPQHF. The CDR3 nucleotides read TGTGCCAGCAGCTCGTACCAGAATCAGCCCCAGCATTTT.

The chain employs TRBV5-1 and TRBJ2-7, with D possibly TRBD1 on 6 matching bases. Germline assignment: CDR1 SGHRS and CDR2 YFSETQ. V was shortened by 2 bases and J by 3 bases, with 12 bases between the two germline ends. The CDR3 is made up of 14 amino acids. The CDR3 is CASSLQGVGYEQYF. CDR3 DNA: TGCGCCAGCAGCTTACAGGGTGTCGGCTACGAGCAGTACTTC.

The count of this clone is one. The rearrangement links TRBV11-2 to TRBJ1-5; TRBD1 matches at 9 bases. The J segment lost 4 bases and the V segment lost 4 bases, leaving 17 bases of the junction unmatched. From germline, CDR1 is SGHAT and CDR2 FQNNGV. The CDR3 has 19 amino acids. This chain's CDR3 is CASSSAPLTGGGWNQPQHF. The CDR3, as DNA: TGTGCCAGCAGCTCCGCTCCGCTCACAGGGGGCGGGTGGAATCAGCCCCAGCATTTT.

Ten or more counts support this clone. The chain combines TRBV6-1 with TRBJ2-7; possibly TRBD1 for D (6 bases). The V and J ends lost 3 bases and 3 bases respectively, with 12 bases between them. The CDR3 contains 14 residues. CDR1 MNHNS and CDR2 SASEGT come from the germline V gene. The CDR3 nucleotides read TGTGCCAGCAGTGATCCTGGGGGCGTCTACGAGCAGTACTTC. As protein: CASSDPGGVYEQYF.